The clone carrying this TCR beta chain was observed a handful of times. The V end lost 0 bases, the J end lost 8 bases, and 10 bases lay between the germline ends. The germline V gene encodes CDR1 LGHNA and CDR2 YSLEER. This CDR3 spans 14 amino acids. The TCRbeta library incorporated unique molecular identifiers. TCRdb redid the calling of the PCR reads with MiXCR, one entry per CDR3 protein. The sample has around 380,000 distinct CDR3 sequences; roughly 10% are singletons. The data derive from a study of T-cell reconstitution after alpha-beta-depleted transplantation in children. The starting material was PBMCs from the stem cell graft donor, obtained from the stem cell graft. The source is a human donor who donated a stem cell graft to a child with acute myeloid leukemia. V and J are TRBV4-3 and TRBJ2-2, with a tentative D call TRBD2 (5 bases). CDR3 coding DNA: TGCGCCAGCAGCCAAGACCTCCGGAGGGGGGAGCTGTTTTTT. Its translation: CASSQDLRRGELFF.